This paragraph covers one T cell receptor (beta chain) sequence. Its cognate antigen is unknown. These data belong to a study of cytomegalovirus exposure and HLA in healthy donors. The wider study: Sequencing of 150 million to 200 million T cells in an earlier analysis found 100 million to 140 million unique TCR beta sequences. Regarding the study as a whole: Later on, an analysis found that several of the most significant clusters appeared to be linked to common viral pathogens, which included parvovirus B19. V segments that were indistinguishable, TRBV6-2 and TRBV6-3 among them, were omitted from analysis.

Trimming took 7 bases from V and 5 from J; bases not matched to a gene: 11. CDR1 and CDR2 (germline): LNHDA, SQIVND (reference sequence). CDR3 length: 15 residues. A multiplex PCR was run with 60 Vbeta primers and 13 Jbeta primers. Sequenced by immunoSEQ multiplex PCR; TCRdb stores in-frame clones only, minus some. The table lists 140,000 to 150,000 clones, 68% of them singletons. Source material: PBMCs. This chain joins TRBV19 and TRBJ1-5, with 7 bases fitting TRBD1. The clonotype was recovered from a man aged 55 to 70 in good health and CMV-seronegative. CDR3 region: CASTPGGTIDQPQHF. The CDR3 nucleotides read TGTGCCAGTACCCCAGGGGGGACAATTGATCAGCCCCAGCATTTT.